This T cell receptor beta chain was profiled in a study of lymphopenia after photon versus proton radiotherapy. Whole-study findings and limits: Only patients who died were analyzed for survival; proton advantage is unproven. Oligoclonal CD8+ Temra expansion after nadir drove photon patients' diversity drop. A bigger post-nadir fall in TCR diversity correlated inversely with survival time in deceased patients. Proton therapy kept repertoires fairly stable, unlike photons, which gained effector/memory cells.

The CDR3 is 16 amino acids. Germline V gene sequence: CDR1 LNHDA, CDR2 SQIVND (reference sequence). Trimming left V 5 bases short and J 1 base short, with 15 bases between. Repertoires were generated with immunoSEQ multiplex PCR, while TCRdb's copy carries only in-frame clones and drops some. The sample consists of about 18,000 clones, roughly 90% of them appearing once. Concerning this clone itself: Its target is not known.

The sample consisted of peripheral blood, taken from a patient treated with photon-based radiotherapy. The receptor was derived from a middle-aged woman with cholangiocarcinoma. The rearrangement links TRBV19 to TRBJ1-3; D gene uncertain. CDR3 protein: CASSLSGEPSGNTIYF. The CDR3 DNA reads as TGTGCCAGTAGTCTCTCCGGGGAGCCATCTGGAAACACCATATATTTT.